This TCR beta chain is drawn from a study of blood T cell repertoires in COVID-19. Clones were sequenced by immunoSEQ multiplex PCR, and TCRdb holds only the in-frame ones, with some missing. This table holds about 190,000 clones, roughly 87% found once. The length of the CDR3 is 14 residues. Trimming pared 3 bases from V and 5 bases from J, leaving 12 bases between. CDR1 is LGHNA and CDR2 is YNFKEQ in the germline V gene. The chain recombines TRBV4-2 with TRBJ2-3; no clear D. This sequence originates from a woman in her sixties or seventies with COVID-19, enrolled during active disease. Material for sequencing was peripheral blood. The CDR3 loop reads CASSQNLLGDTQYF. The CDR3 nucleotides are TGTGCCAGCAGCCAGAACTTACTCGGAGATACGCAGTATTTT.